The TCR beta chain described here comes from a study of long-term antiretroviral therapy in people with HIV. Trimming stripped 6 bases from V and 0 bases from J, with 14 bases between. This CDR3 contains 15 residues. The germline V gene has CDR1 MNHEY and CDR2 SVGAGI. An immunoSEQ assay, version v3.0, was performed at survey level. Clones were read by immunoSEQ multiplex PCR, and TCRdb kept only the in-frame ones, dropping some. The data contain some 14,000 clones, around 80% of them singletons. The chain is built from TRBV6-5 and TRBJ1-1; no reliable D call. This TCR was recovered from a man in his forties or fifties with HIV. The starting material was unsorted PBMCs, obtained 1.3 years before starting antiretroviral therapy. As DNA, the CDR3 is TGTGCCAGCAGCTCTTCTACGCCGGTGAACACTGAAGCTTTCTTT. Its protein is CASSSSTPVNTEAFF.